This T cell receptor (beta chain) was sequenced during a study of cytomegalovirus exposure and HLA in healthy donors. CDR3 size: 14 residues. The germline V gene has CDR1 SGDLS and CDR2 YYNGEE. The V gene lost 0 bases and the J gene lost 4 bases, with 10 bases spanning the gap. It was with 60 Vbeta and 13 Jbeta primers that the PCR ran. The protocol was immunoSEQ multiplex PCR, while the TCRdb copy is restricted to in-frame clones and leaves out a portion. This sample has some 170,000 clones, with roughly four fifths found just once. This sequence originates from a man aged 50-60 years in good health and CMV-seropositive. This rearrangement joins TRBV9 to TRBJ2-5; D unresolved. Sequencing used PBMCs. CDR3 nucleotides: TGTGCCAGCAGCGTAGAGCATCTCGGAGAGACCCAGTACTTC. This gives the protein CASSVEHLGETQYF.